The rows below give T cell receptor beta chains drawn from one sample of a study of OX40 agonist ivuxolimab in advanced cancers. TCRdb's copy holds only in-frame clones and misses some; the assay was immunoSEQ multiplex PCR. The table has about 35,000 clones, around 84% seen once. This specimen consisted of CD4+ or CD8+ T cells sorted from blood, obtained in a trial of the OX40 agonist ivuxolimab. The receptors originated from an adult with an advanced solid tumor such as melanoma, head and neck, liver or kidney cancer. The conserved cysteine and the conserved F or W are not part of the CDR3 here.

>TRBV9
ASSLPRETQY
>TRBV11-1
ASSAGPQQPQH
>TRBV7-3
ASSSEPGLSSYNEQF
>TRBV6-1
ASSPWDGENQPQH
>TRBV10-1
ARGLQPQH
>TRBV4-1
ASSREVDTQY
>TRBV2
ASRDKPTGVYNEQF
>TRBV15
ATSRDSGARSPLH
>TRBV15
ATSRPNYEQY
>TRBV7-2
ASSYNLAVPGGTQY
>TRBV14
ASSSASGANVLT
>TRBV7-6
ASSSPPQETQY
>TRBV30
AWNAGTYGYT
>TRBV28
ASSFTLAGLGYEQY
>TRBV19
ASRNVPGNQPQH
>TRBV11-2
ASSPDRGRLEAF
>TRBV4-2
ASSQERETGTEAF
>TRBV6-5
ASSKSVLNTEAF
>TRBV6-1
ASIWGQGGSYEQY
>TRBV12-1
ASSLTGNTEAF
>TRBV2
ASRALGVETQY
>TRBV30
AWSVGSGLETQY
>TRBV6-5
ASSYGDRRNTEAF
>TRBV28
ASSLSHVRQPQH
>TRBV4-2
ASSQELVGDTQY
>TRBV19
ASSIEGPGELF
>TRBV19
ASTRRDLNQPQH
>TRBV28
ASSLLDRTLH
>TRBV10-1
ASSGGVQETQY
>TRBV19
ASSMATDTQY
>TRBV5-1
ASSLLTGPNTGELF
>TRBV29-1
SIRQGFNEQF
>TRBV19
ASSPLAGTPSRETQY
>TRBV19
ASLRGGEKLF
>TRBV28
ASSLGGGSYEQY
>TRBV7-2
ASSFDGGNSPLH
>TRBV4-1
ASSQEGLGSVQGDGQPQH
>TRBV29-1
SVGPGLANTGELF
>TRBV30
AWTFGSGNTIY
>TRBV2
ASSETSSTQY
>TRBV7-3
ASSLKGSGNEQF
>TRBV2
ASRGQDLTEAF
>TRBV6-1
ASGVQYNYEQY
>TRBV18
ASSAGDTQY
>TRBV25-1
ASSGSGPQPQH
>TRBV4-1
ASSTGIHRTDTQY
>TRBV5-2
ASKRGLRKTYGYT
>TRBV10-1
ASSESLASGELF
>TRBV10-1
ASSRSSGRAGEQF
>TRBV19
ASSIIQTSNQPQH
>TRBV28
ASSLTANSNYGYT